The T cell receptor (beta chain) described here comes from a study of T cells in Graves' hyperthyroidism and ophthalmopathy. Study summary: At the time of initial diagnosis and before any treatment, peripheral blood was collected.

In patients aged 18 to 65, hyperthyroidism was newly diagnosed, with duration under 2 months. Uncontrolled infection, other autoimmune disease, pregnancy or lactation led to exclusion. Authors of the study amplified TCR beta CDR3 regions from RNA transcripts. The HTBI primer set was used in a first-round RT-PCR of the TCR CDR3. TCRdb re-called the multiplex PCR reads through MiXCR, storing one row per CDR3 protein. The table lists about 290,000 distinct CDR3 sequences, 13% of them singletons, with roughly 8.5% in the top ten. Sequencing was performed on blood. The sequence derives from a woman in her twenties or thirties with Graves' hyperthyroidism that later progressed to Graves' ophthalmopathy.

The DNA of the CDR3 is TGCAGTGCCTTGAGACAGGGCGAGGGTGGCTACGAGCAGTACTTC. Amino acids: CSALRQGEGGYEQYF. The rearrangement links TRBV20-1 to TRBJ2-7; 7 bases are a match to TRBD1. CDR3 length: 15 amino acids. Germline V gives CDR1 DFQATT, CDR2 SNEGSKA (reference sequence). The V and J ends lost 6 bases and 3 bases, in that order; junction bases with no gene match: 14.